A single sample is the source of the 17 T cell receptor beta chains below, sequenced in a study of cytomegalovirus exposure and HLA in healthy donors. Data came from immunoSEQ multiplex PCR; TCRdb stores just in-frame clones and leaves some out. The top ten clones hold roughly 1% of a sample with some 270,000 clones, just over 85% of them seen once. Source material: PBMCs. Receptors were obtained from a woman aged 18-29 years in good health and CMV-seronegative.

The chain couples TRBV10-2 to TRBJ2-1; 12 nucleotides match TRBD2. With 6 bases clipped from V and 5 bases from J, the junction kept 14 bases outside the gene matches. Germline V CDR1 and CDR2: WSHSY, SAAADI. The CDR3 spans 18 residues. The CDR3: CASRTTSGGYAWDNEQFF. The CDR3 region has the DNA TGCGCCAGCAGGACGACTAGCGGGGGCTACGCTTGGGACAATGAGCAGTTCTTC.

The V call is TRBV6-5, the J call TRBJ1-1; D may be TRBD1 (5 bases). Between the trimmed V and J ends, which lost 0 bases and 4 bases, there was a span of 12 bases. The germline V gene encodes CDR1 MNHEY and CDR2 SVGAGI. CDR3 size: 15 residues. CDR3 loop: CASSYSETGGTEAFF. The CDR3 coding sequence is TGTGCCAGCAGTTACTCCGAGACGGGGGGCACTGAAGCTTTCTTT.

The V call is TRBV21-1, the J call TRBJ1-6; the table's D call TRBD1 went unverified against the DNA. TRBV21-1 is described as a pseudogene. CDR3 length: 17 residues. The CDR3 DNA follows: TGTGCCAGCAGCAAAGATTTTGGGGGCAGGATCCGTTCACCCCTCCACTTT. It specifies CASSKDFGGRIRSPLHF.

This clone has just one count. CDR3 amino acids: CASSSGLAGATGELFF. The CDR3 nucleotides read TGTGCCAGCAGCTCGGGACTAGCGGGAGCCACCGGGGAGCTGTTTTTT. The genes are TRBV5-6 and TRBJ2-2; 14 nucleotides line up with TRBD2. Germline values: CDR1 SGHDT, CDR2 YYEEEE. There are 16 residues in the CDR3. After removal of 3 bases from V and 4 bases from J, the junction contained 2 bases not matched to a gene.

The chain combines TRBV29-1 with TRBJ2-1; maybe TRBD1 (6 bases). This CDR3 is built from 16 residues. Trimming took 1 base from V and 4 from J, leaving 17 bases between them. Germline CDR1 SQVTM, CDR2 ANQGSEA. CDR3 residues: CSVEGGHPLNYNEQFF. The CDR3 bases are TGCAGCGTTGAAGGGGGACACCCCCTAAATTACAATGAGCAGTTCTTC.

The V call is TRBV29-1, the J call TRBJ1-2; D possibly corresponds to TRBD1 (6 bases). The CDR3 is made up of 15 amino acids. V lost 0 bases to trimming and J lost 7 bases, with 18 bases between them. CDR1 is SQVTM, CDR2 ANQGSEA, per germline. In DNA form, the CDR3 reads TGCAGCGTTGAAGATCGCAGCAGGGGTAGTTCTGGCTACACCTTC. As protein: CSVEDRSRGSSGYTF. The full variable domain, its missing parts supplied by reference TRBV29-1 and TRBJ1-2, is SAVISQKPSRDICQRGTSLTIQCQVDSQVTMMFWYRQQPGQSLTLIATANQGSEATYESGFVIDKFPISRPNLTFSTLTVSNMSPEDSSIYLCSVEDRSRGSSGYTFGSGTRLTVV.

The chain joins TRBV27 to TRBJ2-1; TRBD2 matches 7 bases. CDR3 length: 15 residues. Trimming took 5 bases from V and 1 from J; bases not matched to a gene: 5. Germline V lookup: CDR1 MNHEY, CDR2 SMNVEV (reference sequence). DNA of the CDR3: TGTGCCAGCAGTCATAAAGCGGGATCCTACAATGAGCAGTTCTTC. Amino acids: CASSHKAGSYNEQFF.

The chain joins TRBV2 to TRBJ2-1; the D gene is possibly TRBD2 (6 bases). CDR3 length equals 16 residues. Trimming stripped 5 bases from V and 9 bases from J, with 23 bases between. Germline CDR1 SNHLY, CDR2 FYNNEI. The CDR3 sequence: CASSSLFGGPSSEQFF. In nucleotides, the CDR3 is TGTGCCAGCAGTAGCCTTTTTGGAGGGCCTAGTTCTGAGCAGTTCTTC.

The V and J genes are TRBV18 and TRBJ1-2, with D unresolved. The CDR3 spans 15 residues. The germline V and J ends were trimmed by 2 bases and 0 bases, with 10 bases remaining between them. The germline V gene has CDR1 KGHSH and CDR2 LQKENI. CDR3 sequence reads: CASSPRENANYGYTF. The CDR3, as DNA: TGTGCCAGCTCACCAAGGGAGAACGCTAACTATGGCTACACCTTC. The complete variable domain, with remaining parts taken from reference TRBV18 and TRBJ1-2, reads NAGVMQNPRHLVRRRGQEARLRCSPMKGHSHVYWYRQLPEEGLKFMVYLQKENIIDESGMPKERFSAEFPKEGPSILRIQQVVRGDSAAYFCASSPRENANYGYTFGSGTRLTVV.

This clone was observed once. This rearrangement joins TRBV30 to TRBJ2-2; D ambiguous. V was pared by 6 bases and J by 4 bases, with 12 bases between. The CDR3 runs 13 residues. Germline V gene lookup returns CDR1 GTSNPN and CDR2 SVGIG (reference sequence). The CDR3 DNA reads TGTGCCTGCGCCCATAGTTCCACCGGGGAGCTGTTTTTT. This codes for CACAHSSTGELFF.

This rearrangement joins TRBV28 to TRBJ1-2; a possible D gene is TRBD1 (5 bases). Germline values: CDR1 MDHEN, CDR2 SYDVKM. The length of the CDR3 is 12 residues. Trimming cost V 2 bases and J 7 bases, with 8 bases left between them. The CDR3 sequence is CASSLQGSGYTF. The CDR3 bases are TGTGCCAGCAGTTTACAGGGTAGTGGCTACACCTTC.

This clone has a single count. Other DNA sequences in the sample encode the same CDR3. This rearrangement joins TRBV5-1 to TRBJ1-5; 7 bases map to TRBD1. CDR1 SGHRS and CDR2 YFSETQ come from the germline V gene. The CDR3 contains 15 residues. V lost 0 bases and J lost 2; bases outside the gene matches: 2. The CDR3 sequence: CASSLGDSRNQPQHF. CDR3 in DNA: TGCGCCAGCAGCTTGGGGGACAGCCGCAATCAGCCCCAGCATTTT.

The CDR3 spells CSVEIGAQNTEAFF. The CDR3 region has the DNA TGCAGCGTTGAAATCGGAGCTCAGAACACTGAAGCTTTCTTT. The gene calls are TRBV29-1 and TRBJ1-1; no definite D call. Trimming removed 2 bases from V and 1 base from J, with 11 bases in between. The CDR3 spans 14 residues. The V gene's germline CDR1 is SQVTM and CDR2 ANQGSEA.

Notes on this clone: Other nucleotide sequences in the sample specify the same CDR3. The chain has TRBV27 and TRBJ1-5, with D possibly matching TRBD1 (6 bases). The CDR3 loop spans 13 amino acids. CDR1 and CDR2 (germline): MNHEY, SMNVEV (reference sequence). The V end was cut by 3 bases, the J end by 4 bases, with 7 bases between. The CDR3 DNA follows: TGTGCCAGCAGTTTCAGGGGAAATCAGCCCCAGCATTTT. Its protein product is CASSFRGNQPQHF.

V usage is TRBV5-4 and J usage is TRBJ2-7; 7 bases line up with TRBD2. V shed 4 bases and J 7 bases; nucleotides not matched to a gene: 17. The CDR3 extends over 16 amino acids. Germline values: CDR1 SGHNT, CDR2 YYREEE (reference sequence). CDR3 bases: TGTGCCAGCAGCGCCGAGGGTTCGTCTAGCGGCTCGGAGCAGTACTTC. Its translation: CASSAEGSSSGSEQYF.

This clone was counted between two and nine times. The chain links TRBV9 to TRBJ2-2; TRBD2 aligns across 7 bases. Trimming cost V 0 bases and J 3 bases; bases outside gene matches: 5. The CDR3 extends over 16 amino acids. The germline V gene encodes CDR1 SGDLS and CDR2 YYNGEE. The CDR3 sequence is CASSVAGRAYTGELFF. The CDR3 region has the DNA TGTGCCAGCAGCGTAGCGGGGAGGGCCTACACCGGGGAGCTGTTTTTT.

V gene TRBV11-3 combines with J gene TRBJ2-7, with D unresolved. This CDR3 region has 15 residues. The germline V gene has CDR1 SGHNT and CDR2 YENEEA. The V gene lost 0 bases and the J gene lost 2 bases, with 11 bases spanning the gap. The CDR3 DNA reads TGTGCCAGCAGCTTAGATGCCCTAGAAACCTACGAGCAGTACTTC. This encodes CASSLDALETYEQYF.